These 5 T cell receptor beta chains came from one sample sequenced in a study of identical twins. Using its own MiXCR run on the 5' RACE reads, TCRdb lists one record per CDR3 protein. Of 700,000 or so distinct CDR3 sequences in the sample, 8.6% were seen once. The same specimen was also included in a second study, on yellow fever vaccine responses in identical twins.

The sample comprised PBMCs. These receptor sequences come from a woman aged 18 to 35 in good health.

The chain uses TRBV10-1 and TRBJ2-1, with TRBD1 identical over 9 bases. This CDR3 has 17 amino acids. The V gene end was trimmed by 7 bases and the J gene end by 4 bases; junction bases not matched to a gene: 14. CDR1 and CDR2 (germline): WNHNN, SYGVQD (reference sequence). The chain's CDR3 is CASKFKGTGIRYNEQFF. The CDR3 nucleotides are TGCGCCAGCAAATTCAAGGGGACAGGGATCCGTTACAATGAGCAGTTCTTC.

The rearrangement joins TRBV28 to TRBJ2-1; D unresolved. This CDR3 is built from 14 residues. Trimming took 5 bases from V and 3 from J, leaving 11 bases between them. Germline lookup yields CDR1 MDHEN and CDR2 SYDVKM. Written as DNA, the CDR3 is TGTGCCAGCAGTCCCCCCCCAGACTACAATGAGCAGTTCTTC. This translates into CASSPPPDYNEQFF.

This sequence joins TRBV20-1 and TRBJ2-7; D might be TRBD2 (5 bases). V lost 5 bases, J lost 0 bases, and 14 bases lay in between. Germline assignment: CDR1 DFQATT and CDR2 SNEGSKA (reference sequence). The length of the CDR3 is 14 residues. CDR3 nucleotide sequence: TGCAGTGCTGGGCTGAGCGGATTCTCCTACGAGCAGTACTTC. Translated, it gives CSAGLSGFSYEQYF.

The rearrangement joins TRBV3-1 to TRBJ2-3, with D hard to call. V dropped 2 bases and J dropped 6 bases, with 6 bases sitting between them. Per the germline V gene, CDR1 is LGHDT and CDR2 is YNNKEL (reference sequence). This CDR3 is 12 amino acids long. Here the CDR3 DNA reads TGTGCCAGCAGCCAACCCTTTGATACGCAGTATTTT. As protein: CASSQPFDTQYF.

This clonotype was counted at least ten times. V is TRBV12-3 or TRBV12-4 and J is TRBJ2-3; 9 bases agree with TRBD2. J was trimmed by 0 bases and V by 6 bases; bases with no gene match: 4. CDR3 length equals 15 residues. Written as DNA, the CDR3 is TGTGCCAGCAGGCCTAGCGGGGCGAGCACAGATACGCAGTATTTT. As protein: CASRPSGASTDTQYF.